The 16 T cell receptor beta chains below all came from one sample that was sequenced in a study of cytomegalovirus exposure and HLA in healthy donors. PCR employed 60 Vbeta and 13 Jbeta primers. The protocol was immunoSEQ multiplex PCR, while the TCRdb copy is restricted to in-frame clones and leaves out a portion. The sample lists 130,000 to 150,000 clones; over 75% were seen once. Sample: PBMCs. These receptors were collected from a woman younger than 45 in good health and CMV-seronegative.

The genes are TRBV4-3 and TRBJ1-3, with 8 positions matching TRBD1. Per the germline V gene, CDR1 is LGHNA and CDR2 is YSLEER. The CDR3 length is 16 residues. V lost 8 bases and J lost 2; bases outside the gene matches: 11. The CDR3 coding sequence is TGCGCCAGCGGCGACTCAGGGGGCGCCGCTGGAAACACCATATATTTT. It codes for CASGDSGGAAGNTIYF.

This sequence joins TRBV4-2 and TRBJ2-7; 13 bases are a match to TRBD2. The CDR3 extends over 16 amino acids. Germline CDR1 LGHNA, CDR2 YNFKEQ. V gave up 2 bases and J gave up 2 bases; unmatched junction bases: 3. The CDR3 DNA sequence: TGTGCCAGCAGCCAAACTAGCGGGGGGGAGGCCTACGAGCAGTACTTC. Amino acids: CASSQTSGGEAYEQYF.

The chain carries TRBV5-3 and TRBJ1-6; 7 bases match TRBD1. TRBV5-3 is given ORF status, its function remaining uncertain. This CDR3 is built from 14 residues. Losses at the gene ends were 1 base for V and 13 bases for J; bases not matched to a gene: 8. In DNA, the CDR3 is TGTGCCAGAAGCTTGACAGGGGCCCCAAAGCCCCTCCACTTT. Its translation is CARSLTGAPKPLHF.

The V and J genes are TRBV27 and TRBJ2-1; D unresolved. Trimming pared 5 bases from V and 5 bases from J, leaving 16 bases between. The CDR3 length is 15 residues. The V gene's germline CDR1 is MNHEY and CDR2 SMNVEV (reference sequence). CDR3 DNA sequence: TGTGCCAGCAGTCTCAGCCCCGACACCAACAATGAGCAGTTCTTC. It encodes CASSLSPDTNNEQFF.

The rearrangement links TRBV10-3 to TRBJ2-7, with a weak D call TRBD1 (5 bases). Germline CDR1 is ENHRY and CDR2 is SYGVKD. This CDR3 spans 13 amino acids. V lost 0 bases and J 7 bases, leaving 10 bases between the germline ends. The CDR3 protein is CAISESAGLEQYF. As DNA, the CDR3 is TGTGCCATCAGTGAGTCGGCAGGGCTAGAGCAGTACTTC.

This clone appeared a few times. CDR3 sequence: CASSTPTGGNEKLFF. Here the CDR3 DNA reads TGTGCCAGCAGTACCCCGACAGGGGGGAATGAAAAACTGTTTTTT. The chain is built from TRBV6-5 and TRBJ1-4; TRBD1 aligns across 9 bases. Germline CDR1 reads MNHEY; CDR2 reads SVGAGI. The CDR3 is 15 residues long. J was trimmed by 5 bases and V by 5 bases; bases with no gene match: 6.

This clone was recorded only once. The chain links TRBV2 to TRBJ1-2; D possibly corresponds to TRBD1 (6 bases). The ends were cut back, 5 bases at V and 5 bases at J, with 15 bases in the middle. CDR1 is SNHLY and CDR2 is FYNNEI in the germline V gene. CDR3 length: 14 residues. The CDR3 here is CASSNVQGLYGYTF. CDR3 sequence (DNA): TGTGCCAGCAGTAACGTACAGGGCTTATATGGCTACACCTTC.

The V gene is TRBV5-6, the J gene TRBJ1-2; maybe TRBD1 (5 bases). CDR1 and CDR2 (germline): SGHDT, YYEEEE. Trimming cost V 7 bases and J 0 bases, with 16 bases left between them. The CDR3 spans 15 residues. The CDR3: CASCPRQITNYGYTF. In nucleotides, the CDR3 is TGTGCCAGCTGTCCCCGACAGATAACTAACTATGGCTACACCTTC.

The V and J genes are TRBV30 and TRBJ1-2; 8 nucleotides align to TRBD1. V trimming: 0 bases; J trimming: 0 bases; junction bases outside the gene matches: 3. Germline values: CDR1 GTSNPN, CDR2 SVGIG (reference sequence). This CDR3 is built from 15 residues. This chain's CDR3 is CAWSVGQGANYGYTF. For the CDR3, the DNA is TGTGCCTGGAGTGTCGGACAGGGAGCTAACTATGGCTACACCTTC.

The CDR3 is CATSRDYGQSSAFF. In DNA, the CDR3 is TGTGCCACCAGCAGAGATTATGGGCAGAGTTCGGCTTTCTTT. The genes are TRBV15 and TRBJ1-1, with no clear D. Germline V lookup: CDR1 LNHNV, CDR2 YYDKDF (reference sequence). The CDR3 sequence is 14 residues long. V was clipped by 0 bases and J by 11 bases, with 16 bases between them.

The chain couples TRBV19 to TRBJ1-1; tentatively, D is TRBD1 (6 bases). CDR3 length: 13 amino acids. Germline V gene data show CDR1 as LNHDA and CDR2 as SQIVND (reference sequence). The V and J ends lost 4 bases and 6 bases respectively, with 12 bases between them. The CDR3 is CASSSRGFAEAFF. The CDR3 region has the DNA TGTGCCAGTAGTAGCAGGGGATTCGCTGAAGCTTTCTTT.

The CDR3 DNA reads TGTGCCGTGGAGGCGGGAAACCTGAACACCGGGGAGCTGTTTTTT. As protein: CAVEAGNLNTGELFF. The chain joins TRBV30 to TRBJ2-2, with a tentative D call TRBD2 (6 bases). The CDR3 sequence is 15 residues long. Germline V gene sequence: CDR1 GTSNPN, CDR2 SVGIG (reference sequence). V lost 8 bases and J lost 1, with 17 bases in between.

This rearrangement joins TRBV6-4 to TRBJ1-1; D gene uncertain. Germline V gives CDR1 MRHNA, CDR2 SNTAGT. The CDR3 spans 14 residues. V shed 3 bases and J shed 1 base, with 9 bases lying between them. CDR3 bases: TGTGCCAGCAGTGAAGGACTGGGGAACACTGAAGCTTTCTTT. Residues: CASSEGLGNTEAFF.

This chain links TRBV6-5 with TRBJ2-3, with 11 nucleotides matching TRBD2. Germline V gene data show CDR1 as MNHEY and CDR2 as SVGAGI. With V trimmed by 0 bases and J by 3 bases, 2 bases remained unmatched. CDR3 length: 16 amino acids. This chain's CDR3 is CASSYSSGGVTDTQYF. CDR3 DNA sequence: TGTGCCAGCAGTTACTCTAGCGGGGGGGTAACAGATACGCAGTATTTT.

V gene TRBV6-5 combines with J gene TRBJ2-7; possible D gene TRBD1, 6 bases. This CDR3 has 15 residues. Deletions cut 2 bases from V and 5 bases from J, with 16 bases between. The germline V gene has CDR1 MNHEY and CDR2 SVGAGI. This chain's CDR3 is CASSYGSGDVNEQYF. The CDR3 DNA sequence: TGTGCCAGCAGTTACGGGTCAGGGGATGTCAACGAGCAGTACTTC.

The V and J genes are TRBV7-6 and TRBJ1-2, with 7 bases fitting TRBD1. This CDR3 spans 15 amino acids. Germline trimming cut 5 bases from V and 2 bases from J; bases unmatched to any gene: 8. The germline gives CDR1 SGHVS, CDR2 FNYEAQ. As DNA, the CDR3 is TGTGCCAGCAGCCCCCGGACAGGTATCAACTATGGCTACACCTTC. It specifies CASSPRTGINYGYTF.